Listed below are T cell receptor beta chains from one sample, sequenced in a study of T cell changes during pregnancy in multiple sclerosis. Produced via immunoSEQ multiplex PCR; TCRdb's table is partial and in-frame only. The sample consists of 45,000 to 70,000 clones, 92% of them appearing once. Material: CD4+ T cells from peripheral blood mononuclear cells, obtained after pregnancy. These receptor sequences come from a female donor in good health, enrolled as a control in a pregnancy study. The CDR3 runs from the conserved cysteine through the conserved F or W. The order of the fields is V gene, D gene, clone size, J gene, CDR3 length, CDR3 DNA, CDR3 protein. A D gene is named only where the DNA matches it firmly. Expanded clones are given a class, and other clones once, few, many or no size at all.

V gene: TRBV29-1; D gene: NA; clone size: NA; J gene: TRBJ2-2; CDR3 length: 12; CDR3 DNA: TGCAGCGTTGGGACAGCCACCGGGGAGCTGTTTTTT; CDR3 protein: CSVGTATGELFF
V gene: TRBV19; D gene: NA; clone size: NA; J gene: TRBJ1-2; CDR3 length: 15; CDR3 DNA: TGTGCCAGTAGTATAGATTGGCAGGGCAACTATGGCTACACCTTC; CDR3 protein: CASSIDWQGNYGYTF
V gene: TRBV7-6; D gene: NA; clone size: NA; J gene: TRBJ2-5; CDR3 length: 13; CDR3 DNA: TGTGCCAGCAGCTTAAGCCTCGGGGAGACCCAGTACTTC; CDR3 protein: CASSLSLGETQYF
V gene: TRBV5-4; D gene: NA; clone size: NA; J gene: TRBJ2-1; CDR3 length: 13; CDR3 DNA: TGTGCCAGCAGCCTACGGTCCTACAATGAGCAGTTCTTC; CDR3 protein: CASSLRSYNEQFF
V gene: TRBV6-1; D gene: NA; clone size: NA; J gene: TRBJ1-3; CDR3 length: 15; CDR3 DNA: TGTGCCAGCAGTGGACGGGTTTTCTCGGGAAACACCATATATTTT; CDR3 protein: CASSGRVFSGNTIYF
V gene: TRBV4-1; D gene: TRBD2; clone size: NA; J gene: TRBJ2-3; CDR3 length: 15; CDR3 DNA: TGCGCCAGCAGCCTAGCGGGGGCCCGCACAGATACGCAGTATTTT; CDR3 protein: CASSLAGARTDTQYF
V gene: TRBV15; D gene: NA; clone size: NA; J gene: TRBJ2-5; CDR3 length: 12; CDR3 DNA: TGTGCCACCAGCAGACAACAAGAGACCCAGTACTTC; CDR3 protein: CATSRQQETQYF
V gene: TRBV7-3; D gene: TRBD1; clone size: NA; J gene: TRBJ1-1; CDR3 length: 13; CDR3 DNA: TGTGCCAGCAGCGAACAGGGGAGCACTGAAGCTTTCTTT; CDR3 protein: CASSEQGSTEAFF
V gene: TRBV2; D gene: NA; clone size: NA; J gene: TRBJ2-2; CDR3 length: 15; CDR3 DNA: TGTGCCAGCATGGTGGGCACTCCGAACACCGGGGAGCTGTTTTTT; CDR3 protein: CASMVGTPNTGELFF
V gene: TRBV6-1; D gene: NA; clone size: NA; J gene: TRBJ2-6; CDR3 length: 15; CDR3 DNA: TGTGCCAGCAGTGAAGGCGGCTCTGGGGCCAACGTCCTGACTTTC; CDR3 protein: CASSEGGSGANVLTF
V gene: TRBV5-1; D gene: NA; clone size: NA; J gene: TRBJ1-1; CDR3 length: 13; CDR3 DNA: TGCGCCAGCAGTGGGGGGGGCCGCACTGAAGCTTTCTTT; CDR3 protein: CASSGGGRTEAFF
V gene: TRBV11-2; D gene: TRBD1; clone size: NA; J gene: TRBJ2-7; CDR3 length: 16; CDR3 DNA: TGTGCCAGCAGCTTAGGGCGGGACAGGCGTCCCTACGAGCAGTACTTC; CDR3 protein: CASSLGRDRRPYEQYF
V gene: TRBV19; D gene: NA; clone size: NA; J gene: TRBJ1-6; CDR3 length: 14; CDR3 DNA: TGTGCCAGTAGTATAAGCAGGATCAATTCACCCCTCCACTTT; CDR3 protein: CASSISRINSPLHF
V gene: TRBV5-1; D gene: NA; clone size: NA; J gene: TRBJ1-6; CDR3 length: 16; CDR3 DNA: TGCGCCAGCAGCCAGACAGCGAGCTCCTATAATTCACCCCTCCACTTT; CDR3 protein: CASSQTASSYNSPLHF
V gene: TRBV7-9; D gene: NA; clone size: NA; J gene: TRBJ2-2; CDR3 length: 14; CDR3 DNA: TGTGCCAGCAGCTTAGATCCGGCGGCCGGGGAGCTGTTTTTT; CDR3 protein: CASSLDPAAGELFF
V gene: TRBV15; D gene: TRBD1; clone size: NA; J gene: TRBJ2-6; CDR3 length: 17; CDR3 DNA: TGTGCCACCAGCAAAGGACAGGGGGGCTCTGGGGCCAACGTCCTGACTTTC; CDR3 protein: CATSKGQGGSGANVLTF
V gene: TRBV6-6; D gene: NA; clone size: NA; J gene: TRBJ1-2; CDR3 length: 14; CDR3 DNA: TGTGCCAGCAGTTCTTGGGGGGAGGACTATGGCTACACCTTC; CDR3 protein: CASSSWGEDYGYTF
V gene: TRBV11-2; D gene: NA; clone size: NA; J gene: TRBJ2-7; CDR3 length: 14; CDR3 DNA: TGTGCCAGCAGCTTAGAGGGGGGAGCCTACGAGCAGTACTTC; CDR3 protein: CASSLEGGAYEQYF
V gene: TRBV20-1; D gene: NA; clone size: NA; J gene: TRBJ1-1; CDR3 length: 11; CDR3 DNA: TGCAGTGTGGGAGGGCCTAATGAAGCTTTCTTT; CDR3 protein: CSVGGPNEAFF
V gene: TRBV4-1; D gene: TRBD1; clone size: NA; J gene: TRBJ1-5; CDR3 length: 17; CDR3 DNA: TGCGCCAGCAGCCAACCCTACACAGGGGCTAGCAATCAGCCCCAGCATTTT; CDR3 protein: CASSQPYTGASNQPQHF
V gene: TRBV4-3; D gene: TRBD2; clone size: NA; J gene: TRBJ2-5; CDR3 length: 14; CDR3 DNA: TGCGCCAGCAGCGCCCGACTAGCCTGGGGGACCCAGTACTTC; CDR3 protein: CASSARLAWGTQYF
V gene: TRBV5-1; D gene: NA; clone size: NA; J gene: TRBJ2-7; CDR3 length: 15; CDR3 DNA: TGCGCCAGCAGCTCCCCGGCAGGGATCAGCTACGAGCAGTACTTC; CDR3 protein: CASSSPAGISYEQYF
V gene: TRBV2; D gene: TRBD1; clone size: few; J gene: TRBJ1-1; CDR3 length: 13; CDR3 DNA: TGTGCCAGTCAGACAGGGGGAGGATCTGAAGCTTTCTTT; CDR3 protein: CASQTGGGSEAFF
V gene: TRBV27; D gene: NA; clone size: NA; J gene: TRBJ1-4; CDR3 length: 13; CDR3 DNA: TGTGCCAGCAGTTCCAGGGAGGGGGAAAAACTGTTTTTT; CDR3 protein: CASSSREGEKLFF
V gene: TRBV28; D gene: TRBD1; clone size: NA; J gene: TRBJ1-2; CDR3 length: 12; CDR3 DNA: TGTGCCAGTGGGGACAGCCTCTATGGCTACACCTTC; CDR3 protein: CASGDSLYGYTF
V gene: TRBV9; D gene: NA; clone size: NA; J gene: TRBJ2-2; CDR3 length: 15; CDR3 DNA: TGTGCCAGCAGCGGCGGACAGAGCCTCACCGGGGAGCTGTTTTTT; CDR3 protein: CASSGGQSLTGELFF
V gene: TRBV29-1; D gene: NA; clone size: NA; J gene: TRBJ2-1; CDR3 length: 12; CDR3 DNA: TGCAGCGTCGAGGGGGGGCGCGGAGAGCAGTTCTTC; CDR3 protein: CSVEGGRGEQFF
V gene: TRBV9; D gene: NA; clone size: NA; J gene: TRBJ2-6; CDR3 length: 15; CDR3 DNA: TGTGCCAGCAGCCCTCGGGGCTCTGGGGCCAACGTCCTGACTTTC; CDR3 protein: CASSPRGSGANVLTF
V gene: TRBV4-1; D gene: NA; clone size: few; J gene: TRBJ1-1; CDR3 length: 15; CDR3 DNA: TGCGCCAGCAGCCAAGTAGACAGGTTGGACACTGAAGCTTTCTTT; CDR3 protein: CASSQVDRLDTEAFF
V gene: TRBV7-2; D gene: TRBD2; clone size: NA; J gene: TRBJ2-5; CDR3 length: 15; CDR3 DNA: TGTGCCAGCGCCACTAGCGGGGGTTACCAAGAGACCCAGTACTTC; CDR3 protein: CASATSGGYQETQYF
V gene: TRBV5-1; D gene: NA; clone size: NA; J gene: TRBJ2-5; CDR3 length: 15; CDR3 DNA: TGCGCCAGCAGCTTGAACTGGGGGCCCACAGAGACCCAGTACTTC; CDR3 protein: CASSLNWGPTETQYF
V gene: TRBV19; D gene: NA; clone size: NA; J gene: TRBJ2-3; CDR3 length: 16; CDR3 DNA: TGTGCCAGTAGTATCCGCCCCGCGGGGACGGGAGATACGCAGTATTTT; CDR3 protein: CASSIRPAGTGDTQYF
V gene: TRBV5-1; D gene: TRBD2; clone size: NA; J gene: TRBJ2-5; CDR3 length: 16; CDR3 DNA: TGCGCCAGCAGCTTGGAGGGTAGCGGGGGCCAAGAGACCCAGTACTTC; CDR3 protein: CASSLEGSGGQETQYF
V gene: TRBV7-6; D gene: NA; clone size: once; J gene: TRBJ2-5; CDR3 length: 12; CDR3 DNA: TGTGCCAGCAGCTTAGCGCGGGAGACCCAGTACTTC; CDR3 protein: CASSLARETQYF
V gene: TRBV9; D gene: NA; clone size: NA; J gene: TRBJ2-1; CDR3 length: 13; CDR3 DNA: TGTGCCAGCAGCGTAGGTCCCACAAACGAGCAGTTCTTC; CDR3 protein: CASSVGPTNEQFF
V gene: TRBV7-8; D gene: TRBD1; clone size: NA; J gene: TRBJ2-7; CDR3 length: 15; CDR3 DNA: TGTGCCAGCAGCTTAACACAGGGGACCCCCTACGAGCAGTACTTC; CDR3 protein: CASSLTQGTPYEQYF
V gene: TRBV7-2; D gene: TRBD2; clone size: NA; J gene: TRBJ2-1; CDR3 length: 15; CDR3 DNA: TGTGCCAGCAGCTCTTACGGGACTAGCGGGGATGAGCAGTTCTTC; CDR3 protein: CASSSYGTSGDEQFF
V gene: TRBV5-6; D gene: NA; clone size: NA; J gene: TRBJ2-7; CDR3 length: 12; CDR3 DNA: TGTGCCAGCAGCCCAGGGTTTGACGAGCAGTACTTC; CDR3 protein: CASSPGFDEQYF